This record looks at one TCR beta chain sequence and its context. Its binding antigen is unknown. It has no much larger one-base neighbor in the sample; base qualities were not kept. The library was obtained by the immunoSEQ multiplex PCR assay. In TCRdb, the immuneACCESS table is reduced to in-frame sequences with V and J assigned. These tables do not hold every clone; where another copy was compared, an unresolved V gene accounts for under half, and the others remain unexplained. This sample is represented by roughly 130,000 clones; around 93% of them were singletons. Together, the top ten hold just over 8.5% of the sample. This entry belongs to a study of control samples from healthy donors and cancer patients (dated by TCRdb to 2019 to 2021). The germline V gene provides CDR1 SGHRS and CDR2 YFSETQ. V is pared back by 1 base and J by 7 bases, with 6 bases lying between the germline termini. The CDR3, cysteine through phenylalanine, is 12 amino acids long. Kept here is only the CDR3 DNA, which spans 36 bases and is read in frame from base 1.

Input material: blood. Recombination joined TRBV5-1 with TRBJ2-1; the D gene identity is not certain. This clonotype originated in a man aged 18 to 35 in good health. The CDR3 reads CASSLQWNEQFF. DNA sequence: TGCGCCAGCAGCTTGCAGTGGAATGAGCAGTTCTTC.